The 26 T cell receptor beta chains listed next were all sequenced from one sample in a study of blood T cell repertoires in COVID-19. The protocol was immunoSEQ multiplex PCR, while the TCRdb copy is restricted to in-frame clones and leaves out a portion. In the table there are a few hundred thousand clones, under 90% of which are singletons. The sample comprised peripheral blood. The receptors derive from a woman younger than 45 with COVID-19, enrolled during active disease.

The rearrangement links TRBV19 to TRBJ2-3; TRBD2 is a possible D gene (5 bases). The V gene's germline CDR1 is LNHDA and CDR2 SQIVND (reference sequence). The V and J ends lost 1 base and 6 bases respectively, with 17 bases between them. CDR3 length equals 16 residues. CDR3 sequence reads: CASSIGGSQWSDTQYF. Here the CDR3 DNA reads TGTGCCAGTAGTATAGGCGGGTCACAATGGTCGGATACGCAGTATTTT.

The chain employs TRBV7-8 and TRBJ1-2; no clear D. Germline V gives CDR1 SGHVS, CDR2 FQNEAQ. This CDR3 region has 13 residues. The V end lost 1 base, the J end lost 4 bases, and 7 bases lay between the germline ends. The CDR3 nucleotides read TGTGCCAGCAGCTTAGGACTGGGCTATGGCTACACCTTC. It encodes CASSLGLGYGYTF. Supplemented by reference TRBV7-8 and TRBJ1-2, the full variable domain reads GAGVSQSPRYKVAKRGQDVALRCDPISGHVSLFWYQQALGQGPEFLTYFQNEAQLDKSGLPSDRFFAERPEGSVSTLKIQRTQQEDSAVYLCASSLGLGYGYTFGSGTRLTVV.

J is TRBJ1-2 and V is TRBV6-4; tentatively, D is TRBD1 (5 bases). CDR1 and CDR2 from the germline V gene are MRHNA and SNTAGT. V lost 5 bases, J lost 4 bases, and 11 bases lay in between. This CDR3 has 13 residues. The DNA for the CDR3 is TGTGCCAGCAGTCTCCGGACACCCTATGGCTACACCTTC. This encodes CASSLRTPYGYTF.

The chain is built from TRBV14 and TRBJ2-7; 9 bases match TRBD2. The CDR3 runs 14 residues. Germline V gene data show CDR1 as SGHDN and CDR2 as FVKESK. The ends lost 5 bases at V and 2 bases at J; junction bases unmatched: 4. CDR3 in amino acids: CASSFSGGAYEQYF. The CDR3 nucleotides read TGTGCCAGCAGCTTTAGCGGGGGAGCCTACGAGCAGTACTTC.

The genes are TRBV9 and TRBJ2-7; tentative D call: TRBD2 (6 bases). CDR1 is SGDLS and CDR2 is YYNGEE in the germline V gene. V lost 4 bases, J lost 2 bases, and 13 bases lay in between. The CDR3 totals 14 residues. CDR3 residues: CASSSQTGAYEQYF. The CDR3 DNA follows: TGTGCCAGCAGCTCCCAGACGGGAGCCTACGAGCAGTACTTC.

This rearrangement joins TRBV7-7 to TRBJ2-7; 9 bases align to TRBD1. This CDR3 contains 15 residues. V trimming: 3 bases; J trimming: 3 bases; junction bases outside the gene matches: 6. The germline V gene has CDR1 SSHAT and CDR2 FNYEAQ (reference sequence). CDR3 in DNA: TGTGCCAGCAGCTTTAGACAGGGGGTCTACTACGAGCAGTACTTC. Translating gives CASSFRQGVYYEQYF.

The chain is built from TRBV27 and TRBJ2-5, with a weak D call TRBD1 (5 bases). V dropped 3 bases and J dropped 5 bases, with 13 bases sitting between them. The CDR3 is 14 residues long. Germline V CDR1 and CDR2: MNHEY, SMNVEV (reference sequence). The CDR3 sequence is CASSFNQGLETQYF. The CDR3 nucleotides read TGTGCCAGCAGTTTCAACCAGGGTCTGGAGACCCAGTACTTC.

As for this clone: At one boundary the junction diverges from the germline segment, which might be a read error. In DNA, the CDR3 is TGCGCCAGCAGCCAAGATTGGCTCGGTGCAGGGGCCGCCTTC. This encodes CASSQDWLGAGAAF. V gene TRBV4-1 combines with J gene TRBJ1-2, with D tentatively TRBD1 (6 bases). The CDR3 extends over 14 amino acids. CDR1 and CDR2 from the germline V gene are MGHRA and YSYEKL.

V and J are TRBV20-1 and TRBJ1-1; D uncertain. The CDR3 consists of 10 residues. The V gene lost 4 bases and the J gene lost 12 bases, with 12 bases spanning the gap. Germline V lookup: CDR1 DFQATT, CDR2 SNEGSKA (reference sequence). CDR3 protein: CSANPGRTFF. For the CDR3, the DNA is TGCAGTGCTAATCCTGGCAGGACTTTCTTT.

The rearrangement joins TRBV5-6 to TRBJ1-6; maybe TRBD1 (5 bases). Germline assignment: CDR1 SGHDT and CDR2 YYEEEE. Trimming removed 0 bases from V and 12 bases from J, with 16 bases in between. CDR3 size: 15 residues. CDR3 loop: CASSLATGSPGPLHF. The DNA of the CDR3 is TGTGCCAGCAGCTTGGCCACAGGATCCCCGGGACCCCTCCACTTT.

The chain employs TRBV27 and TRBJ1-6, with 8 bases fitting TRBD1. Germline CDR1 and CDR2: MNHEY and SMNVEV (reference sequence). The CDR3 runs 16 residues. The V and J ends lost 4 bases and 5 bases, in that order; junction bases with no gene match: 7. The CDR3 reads CASSYGVTGDNSPLHF. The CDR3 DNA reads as TGTGCCAGCAGTTACGGGGTGACAGGGGATAATTCACCCCTCCACTTT.

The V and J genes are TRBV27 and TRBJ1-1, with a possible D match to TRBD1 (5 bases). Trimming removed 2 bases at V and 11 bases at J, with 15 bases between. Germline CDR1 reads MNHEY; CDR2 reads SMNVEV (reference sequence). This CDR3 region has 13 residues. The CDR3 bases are TGTGCCAGCAGTTTACAGGGCGGGAGCTGGGCTTTCTTT. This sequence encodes CASSLQGGSWAFF.

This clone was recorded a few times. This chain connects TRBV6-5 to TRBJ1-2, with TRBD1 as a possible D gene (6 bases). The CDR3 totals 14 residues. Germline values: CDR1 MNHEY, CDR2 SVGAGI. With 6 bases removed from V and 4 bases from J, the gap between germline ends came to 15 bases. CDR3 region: CASRPSTGFYGYTF. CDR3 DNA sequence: TGTGCCAGCAGACCTTCGACAGGATTCTATGGCTACACCTTC.

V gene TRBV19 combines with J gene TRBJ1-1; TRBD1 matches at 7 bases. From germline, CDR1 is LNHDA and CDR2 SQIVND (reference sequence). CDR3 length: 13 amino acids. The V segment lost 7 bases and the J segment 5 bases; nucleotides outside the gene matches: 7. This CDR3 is CASTQGVPTEAFF. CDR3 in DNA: TGTGCCAGTACCCAGGGGGTTCCAACTGAAGCTTTCTTT.

The CDR3, as DNA: TGTGCCAGCAGTAGACGATATGGACAGGGGAAATATCAGCCCCAGCATTTT. This codes for CASSRRYGQGKYQPQHF. The genes are TRBV2 and TRBJ1-5; 9 bases are shared with TRBD1. CDR3 size: 17 residues. Germline V gene data show CDR1 as SNHLY and CDR2 as FYNNEI. J was trimmed by 5 bases and V by 5 bases; bases with no gene match: 13.

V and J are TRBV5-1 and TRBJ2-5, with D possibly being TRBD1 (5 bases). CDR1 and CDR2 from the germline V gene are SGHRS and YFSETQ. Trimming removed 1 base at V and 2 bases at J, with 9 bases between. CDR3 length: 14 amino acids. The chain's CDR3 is CASSLLRQQETQYF. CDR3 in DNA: TGCGCCAGCAGCTTGCTGAGACAGCAAGAGACCCAGTACTTC.

This CDR3 reads CASSQDSVTEAFYTEAFF. The CDR3 DNA reads as TGTGCCAGCAGCCAAGATTCGGTAACAGAAGCTTTCTACACTGAAGCTTTCTTT. The V call is TRBV3-1 (or the pseudogene TRBV3-2), the J call TRBJ1-1; D unclear. V lost 0 bases and J lost 3, with 20 bases in between. CDR1 is LGHDT, CDR2 YNNKEL, per germline (reference sequence). The CDR3 extends over 18 amino acids.

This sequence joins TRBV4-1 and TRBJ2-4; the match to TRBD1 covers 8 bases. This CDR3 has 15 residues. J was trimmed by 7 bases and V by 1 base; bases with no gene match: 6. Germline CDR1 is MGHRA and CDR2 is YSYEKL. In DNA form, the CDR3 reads TGCGCCAGCAGCCAAGTTCCCCGGGACAGGAACATTCAGTACTTC. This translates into CASSQVPRDRNIQYF.

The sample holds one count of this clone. The CDR3: CASRPDSGGGYTF. CDR3 DNA: TGTGCCAGCAGACCCGACTCCGGCGGGGGCTACACCTTC. The chain joins TRBV3-1 (or the pseudogene TRBV3-2) to TRBJ1-2; unclear D gene. The V gene's germline CDR1 is LGHDT and CDR2 YNNKEL (reference sequence). The CDR3 length is 13 residues. Trimming stripped 6 bases from V and 8 bases from J, with 16 bases between.

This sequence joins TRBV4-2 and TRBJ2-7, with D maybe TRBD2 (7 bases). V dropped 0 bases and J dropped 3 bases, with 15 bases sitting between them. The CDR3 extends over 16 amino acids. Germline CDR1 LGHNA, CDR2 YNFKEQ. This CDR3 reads CASSQDQGGEYYEQYF. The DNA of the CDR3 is TGTGCCAGCAGCCAAGATCAAGGGGGGGAGTACTACGAGCAGTACTTC.

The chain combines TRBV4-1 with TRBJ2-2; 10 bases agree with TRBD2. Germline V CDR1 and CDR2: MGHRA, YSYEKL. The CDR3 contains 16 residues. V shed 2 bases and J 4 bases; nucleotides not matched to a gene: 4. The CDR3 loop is CASSQSGGALTGELFF. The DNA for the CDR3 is TGCGCCAGCAGCCAAAGCGGGGGGGCCCTCACCGGGGAGCTGTTTTTT.

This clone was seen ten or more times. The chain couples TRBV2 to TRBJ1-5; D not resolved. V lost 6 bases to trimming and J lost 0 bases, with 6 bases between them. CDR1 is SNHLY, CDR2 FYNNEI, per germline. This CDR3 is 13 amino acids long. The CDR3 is CASRRDSNQPQHF. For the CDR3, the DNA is TGTGCCAGCAGGCGGGATAGCAATCAGCCCCAGCATTTT.

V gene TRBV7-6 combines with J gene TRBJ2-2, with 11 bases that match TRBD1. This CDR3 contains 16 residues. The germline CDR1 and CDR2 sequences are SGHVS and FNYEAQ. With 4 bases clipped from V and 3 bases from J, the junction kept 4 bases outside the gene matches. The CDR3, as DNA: TGTGCCAGCAGCTCCGGACAGGGGGCGTACACCGGGGAGCTGTTTTTT. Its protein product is CASSSGQGAYTGELFF.

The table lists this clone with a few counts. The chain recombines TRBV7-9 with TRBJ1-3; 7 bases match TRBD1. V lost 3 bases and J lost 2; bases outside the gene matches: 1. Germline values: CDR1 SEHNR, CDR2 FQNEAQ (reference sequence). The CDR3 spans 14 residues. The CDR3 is CASSFGTAGNTIYF. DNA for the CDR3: TGTGCCAGCAGCTTTGGGACAGCTGGAAACACCATATATTTT.

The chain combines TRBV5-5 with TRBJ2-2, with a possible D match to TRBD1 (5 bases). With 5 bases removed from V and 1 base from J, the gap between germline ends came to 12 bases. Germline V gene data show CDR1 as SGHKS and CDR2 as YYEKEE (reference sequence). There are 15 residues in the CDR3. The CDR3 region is CASSFDRENTGELFF. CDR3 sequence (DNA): TGTGCCAGCAGTTTTGACAGAGAGAACACCGGGGAGCTGTTTTTT.

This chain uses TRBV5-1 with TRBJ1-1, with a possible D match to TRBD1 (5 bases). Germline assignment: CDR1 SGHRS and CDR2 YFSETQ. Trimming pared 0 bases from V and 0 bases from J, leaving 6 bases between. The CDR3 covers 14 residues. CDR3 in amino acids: CASSLDRMNTEAFF. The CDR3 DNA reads TGCGCCAGCAGCTTGGACAGGATGAACACTGAAGCTTTCTTT.